These T cell receptor beta chains were read from a single sample in a study of response to subunit inactivated influenza vaccine. Each CDR3 protein is one row after TCRdb ran MiXCR on the RT-PCR reads. The table has more than 400,000 distinct CDR3 sequences, around 7.9% seen once. The sample consisted of PBMCs from blood, taken 23 months after vaccination. The receptors here all came from a man aged 50 to 75 who received an inactivated influenza vaccine. CDR3s include the opening cysteine and the closing phenylalanine or tryptophan.

CATSDSGGGTQYF	TRBV24-1	TRBJ2-5
CASSRTMDGNSPLHF	TRBV4-3	TRBJ1-6
CSAYRLAGELIQYF	TRBV20-1	TRBJ2-4
CASSPGAHPNTEAFF	TRBV12-3/TRBV12-4	TRBJ1-1
CASSTSGRADTQYF	TRBV5-1	TRBJ2-3
CASSQGHSDEQYF	TRBV4-3	TRBJ2-7
CASRRGRDGDYGYTF	TRBV6-1	TRBJ1-2
CSVDLLASSEQYF	TRBV29-1	TRBJ2-7
CASSLDGTSLYGYTF	TRBV6-2/TRBV6-3	TRBJ1-2
CASSLARGYVEQFF	TRBV5-5	TRBJ2-1
CASTGANEKLFF	TRBV28	TRBJ1-4
CASGLWRTEAFF	TRBV2	TRBJ1-1
CSARDNPGELFF	TRBV20-1	TRBJ2-2
CATRGVEGSGDTQYF	TRBV24-1	TRBJ2-3
CASSYSRRGNTEAFF	TRBV6-5	TRBJ1-1
CASSQDRVPGELFF	TRBV4-3	TRBJ2-2
CASSLNGGNEKLFF	TRBV5-1	TRBJ1-4
CATSSGENYSGNTIYF	TRBV15	TRBJ1-3
CSSAPSGFVYEQFF	TRBV20-1	TRBJ2-1
CASQIGGYEQYF	TRBV6-1	TRBJ2-7
CASRKAGGYNEQFF	TRBV3-1	TRBJ2-1
CASSLMAANTEAFF	TRBV7-2	TRBJ1-1
CASNRGDSGNTIYF	TRBV5-1	TRBJ1-3
CASSSAGGPRDTQYF	TRBV7-3	TRBJ2-3
CASSKWDRFYEQYF	TRBV14	TRBJ2-7
CASKRGRTDTQYF	TRBV11-2	TRBJ2-3
CASSVRDGSYEQYF	TRBV5-1	TRBJ2-7
CASSLAPLVLGNIQYF	TRBV11-2	TRBJ2-4
CASSPGTALGSRNQPQHF	TRBV11-1	TRBJ1-5
CSAHPGGEQFF	TRBV20-1	TRBJ2-1
CASSLGTGGFSQPQHF	TRBV7-2	TRBJ1-5
CASSTGTGVYNEQFF	TRBV18	TRBJ2-1
CASKGNTGELFF	TRBV19	TRBJ2-2
CASSYTQGRVTSNQPQHF	TRBV6-2/TRBV6-3	TRBJ1-5
CSAGTSATYEQYF	TRBV20-1	TRBJ2-7
CASSYSTEEAFF	TRBV6-6	TRBJ1-1
CALGGFHNEKLFF	TRBV30	TRBJ1-4
CASSQSGTGFYEQYF	TRBV4-2	TRBJ2-7
CASSQEGTVYEQYF	TRBV4-2	TRBJ2-7
CSATSYKEVSYNEQFF	TRBV20-1	TRBJ2-1
CASSLEAGSQPQHF	TRBV5-5	TRBJ1-5
CASSAGGGGETQYF	TRBV9	TRBJ2-5
CSARVLAGGRGTQYF	TRBV20-1	TRBJ2-5
CASSESGRAGLETQYF	TRBV10-2	TRBJ2-5
CASSKTGGWDKNIQYF	TRBV12-3/TRBV12-4	TRBJ2-4
CASSPRDRSTYEQYF	TRBV7-2	TRBJ2-7
CASSQILAGNEQFF	TRBV4-3	TRBJ2-1
CASSMGRADSPLHF	TRBV19	TRBJ1-6
CASRAQGANEKLFF	TRBV2	TRBJ1-4
CASSTGTYSYEQYF	TRBV28	TRBJ2-7
CASSDLWASGGITDTQYF	TRBV11-2	TRBJ2-3
CASSISSSPLHF	TRBV7-2	TRBJ1-6